This T cell receptor beta chain was captured in a study of technical replicates of blood from a few donors. Generated by immunoSEQ multiplex PCR, the TCRdb table keeps only in-frame clones and is missing some. The sample lists approximately 52,000 clones; 92% were seen once. The CDR3 is 13 residues long. Trimming stripped 1 base from V and 11 bases from J, with 14 bases between. Looked up from germline, CDR1 is SEHNR and CDR2 is FQNEAQ (reference sequence). Material for sequencing was PBMCs. This sequence was found in a human donor in good health. Some clones in this sample may be carry-over from other donors' samples. The genes are TRBV7-9 and TRBJ1-2, with a possible D match to TRBD1 (6 bases). CDR3 sequence (DNA): TGTGCCAGCAGCTTAGTCCTGGGACACTTTTACACCTTC. Residues: CASSLVLGHFYTF.